The source of this T cell receptor (beta chain) is a study of beta chain features in type 1 diabetes. Study conclusions and caveats: More deletions and fewer insertions at VDJ junctions were found in patients with type 1 diabetes. Across all four CD4+ subsets, people with type 1 diabetes showed modestly shorter TCRB CDR3s.

To note about this clone: As yet, its antigen is unknown. At one end the junction does not follow the germline gene, possibly because of a read error. Other DNA sequences in this specimen translate into the identical CDR3.

Each sorted population was over 95% pure. The study reverse transcribed the entire isolated RNA, so it sequenced expressed TCRB transcripts. Repertoires were generated with immunoSEQ multiplex PCR, while TCRdb's copy carries only in-frame clones and drops some. This table has hundreds of thousands of clones, about an eighth appearing once. The receptor comes from a man aged 18 to 30 with type 1 diabetes. The specimen was naive CD4+ T cells from blood.

The CDR3 spells CASSEGQGNQPQHF. CDR3 bases: TGTGCCAGCAGCGAAGGACAGGGCAATCAGCCCCAGCATTTT. This chain links TRBV2 with TRBJ1-5; the match to TRBD1 covers 7 bases. From germline, CDR1 is SNHLY and CDR2 FYNNEI. The length of the CDR3 is 14 residues. The full variable domain, rest sourced from reference TRBV2 and TRBJ1-5, is EPEVTQTPSHQVTQMGQEVILRCVPISNHLYFYWYRQILGQKVEFLVSFYNNEISEKSEIFDDQFSVERPDGSNFTLKIRSTKLEDSAMYFCASSEGQGNQPQHFGDGTRLSIL.